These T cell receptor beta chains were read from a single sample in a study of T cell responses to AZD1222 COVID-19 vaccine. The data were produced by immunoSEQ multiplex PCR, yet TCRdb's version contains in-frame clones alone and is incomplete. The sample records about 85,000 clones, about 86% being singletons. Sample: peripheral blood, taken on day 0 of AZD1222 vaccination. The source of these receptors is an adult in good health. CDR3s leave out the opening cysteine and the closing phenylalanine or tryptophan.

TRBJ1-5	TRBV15	ATSRDRGAEPQH
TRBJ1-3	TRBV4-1	ASSQEVTASSGNTIY
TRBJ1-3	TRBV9	ASSVPGEGTIY
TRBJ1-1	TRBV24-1	ATRGPSFGTEAF
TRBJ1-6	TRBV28	ASSFKALAHPGNNSPLH
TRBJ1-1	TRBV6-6	ASSPRQGSNTEAF
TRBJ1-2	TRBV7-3	ASSLTPGEDYGYT
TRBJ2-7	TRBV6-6	ASSYRPGYDEQY
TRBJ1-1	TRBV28	ATQTGYSTEAF
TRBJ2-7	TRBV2	ASRRDSELGEQY
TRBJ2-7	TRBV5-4	ASSFNRTHEQY
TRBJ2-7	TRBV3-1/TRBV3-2	ASSQMGSGNYEQY
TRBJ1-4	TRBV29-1	SVGSTTNEKLF
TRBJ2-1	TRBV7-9	ASSHPSGTKGNEQF
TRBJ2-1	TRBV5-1	ASSSTSGRNEQF
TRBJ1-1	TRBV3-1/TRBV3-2	ASSFSTVNTEAF
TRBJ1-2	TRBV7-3	ASSLRGEGYGYT
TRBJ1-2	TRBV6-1	ASSDRGGYGYT
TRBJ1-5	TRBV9	ASSLYSNQPQH
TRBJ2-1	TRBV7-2	ASSLLAGRGDEQF
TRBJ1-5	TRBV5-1	ASSLEGSNQPQH
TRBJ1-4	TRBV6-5	ASSYSGGSTNEKLF
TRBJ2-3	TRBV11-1	ASRETVRGTDTQY
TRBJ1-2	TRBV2	ASKRDRVYGYT
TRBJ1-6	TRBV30	AWRVYRDTYNSPLH
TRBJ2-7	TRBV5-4	ASSSAGQGMTYEQY
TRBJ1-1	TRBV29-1	SVIGTNTEAF
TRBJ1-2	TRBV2	ASSPRTGANYGYT
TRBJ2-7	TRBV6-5	ASSFTPGEGPYEQY
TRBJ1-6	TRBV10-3	AISVDGTTNSPLH
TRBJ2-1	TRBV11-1	ASSLNPVYEQF
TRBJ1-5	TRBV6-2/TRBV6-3	ASSFSSGTSNQPQH
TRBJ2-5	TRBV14	ASSQGGLPRETQY
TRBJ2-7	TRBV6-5	ASSRAPGQYEQY
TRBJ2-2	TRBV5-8	ASSLEAAAGELF
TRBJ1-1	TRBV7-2	ASSLQDTEAF